This T cell receptor (beta chain) derives from a study of T cell clonotyping in hematopoietic cell transplantation. The CDR3 has 14 residues. V lost 5 bases and J 2 bases, leaving 15 bases between the germline ends. Looked up from germline, CDR1 is GTSNPN and CDR2 is SVGIG (reference sequence). TCRdb's copy holds only in-frame clones and misses some; the assay was immunoSEQ multiplex PCR. The data hold about 80,000 clones, with 90% to 96% observed a single time. Time point here: recipient sample about 28 days before transplant, after cytoreduction. This TCR was recovered from a woman in her 50s with acute myeloid leukemia. Some clones in this sample may be carry-over from other donors' samples. This chain joins TRBV30 and TRBJ1-1; perhaps TRBD1 as D (5 bases). The specimen comprised peripheral blood mononuclear cells, sampled before stem cell transplant. CDR3 in amino acids: CAWHPGAINTEAFF. CDR3 nucleotide sequence: TGTGCCTGGCACCCTGGGGCGATTAACACTGAAGCTTTCTTT.